The 7 T cell receptor beta chains given below trace back to one sample, sequenced in a study of type 1 regulatory T cells. TCRdb ran MiXCR on the reads and lists one entry per CDR3 protein. The sample includes about 71,000 distinct CDR3 sequences, 20% to 25% of them seen just once. Study results and caveats: Compared with non-type 1 regulatory T cells, type 1 regulatory T cells showed a more restricted TCR repertoire.

No antigen is known for these receptors. Sequenced: cultured type 1 regulatory T (Tr1) cells, either the whole culture or a sorted fraction (not recorded which). The origin of the receptors is a human donor in good health.

The table lists this clonotype with a few counts. The rearrangement uses TRBV20-1 and TRBJ2-2, with TRBD2 identical over 7 bases. V lost 2 bases and J lost 4; bases outside the gene matches: 4. In germline, CDR1 is DFQATT, CDR2 SNEGSKA (reference sequence). This CDR3 region has 14 residues. The CDR3 sequence is CSARKTGGTGELFF. The CDR3 coding sequence is TGCAGTGCTAGAAAAACGGGGGGCACCGGGGAGCTGTTTTTT.

This clonotype was seen a handful of times. Mismatch with germline at one junction end may stem from a read error. This sequence joins TRBV5-1 and TRBJ1-1; D gene uncertain. From germline, CDR1 is SGHRS and CDR2 YFSETQ. This CDR3 has 13 amino acids. CDR3 bases: TGCGCCAGCAGCCCCCAGGCGACTGAAGTCCTGAGCTTT. Translating it yields CASSPQATEVLSF.

The chain is built from TRBV3-1 and TRBJ2-1; D call uncertain. The CDR3 is made up of 14 amino acids. Germline loops: CDR1 LGHDT, CDR2 YNNKEL (reference sequence). V lost 0 bases and J 9 bases, leaving 12 bases between the germline ends. DNA for the CDR3: TGTGCCAGCAGCCAAGACAGGATAGTTTCTGAGCAGTTCTTC. Amino acids: CASSQDRIVSEQFF.

This clonotype has just a few counts. The chain joins TRBV5-1 to TRBJ1-2; D perhaps matches TRBD1 (5 bases). Trimming removed 1 base at V and 5 bases at J, with 12 bases between. Germline CDR1 and CDR2: SGHRS and YFSETQ. The CDR3 covers 14 residues. The CDR3 sequence: CASSLRGETYGYTF. The CDR3 DNA reads as TGCGCCAGCAGCTTGCGGGGGGAGACTTATGGCTACACCTTC.

The chain employs TRBV7-6 and TRBJ2-1; D is undetermined. CDR3 size: 15 residues. Germline CDR1 and CDR2: SGHVS and FNYEAQ. V was clipped by 1 base and J by 6 bases, with 13 bases between them. DNA for the CDR3: TGTGCCAGCAGCTTAGGGGTCGGGCGGTTCAATGAGCAGTTCTTC. This gives the protein CASSLGVGRFNEQFF.

V gene TRBV3-1 combines with J gene TRBJ2-1; 10 positions match TRBD2. The J segment lost 0 bases and the V segment lost 1 base, leaving 21 bases of the junction unmatched. Germline V gives CDR1 LGHDT, CDR2 YNNKEL (reference sequence). The CDR3 has 23 residues. CDR3 region: CASSQGGSGRPGGFFGSYNEQFF. CDR3 nucleotides: TGTGCCAGCAGCCAAGGAGGTAGCGGGAGGCCCGGGGGCTTTTTTGGCTCCTACAATGAGCAGTTCTTC.

The table lists this clonotype with many counts. The V gene is TRBV10-3, the J gene TRBJ2-1; 8 bases are shared with TRBD1. CDR3 length equals 15 residues. V trimming: 4 bases; J trimming: 3 bases; junction bases outside the gene matches: 5. CDR1 is ENHRY and CDR2 is SYGVKD in the germline V gene. CDR3 region: CAISGPGGNYNEQFF. The CDR3, as DNA: TGTGCCATCAGTGGGCCAGGGGGCAACTACAATGAGCAGTTCTTC.